The 27 T cell receptor beta chains in this list originate from one sample, sequenced in a study of patients and donors after allogeneic stem cell transplantation. A single record per CDR3 protein comes from TCRdb applying MiXCR to the RT-PCR reads. The repertoire holds about a million distinct CDR3 sequences, roughly 18% seen once, with around 6% in the top ten. Sequencing used blood, either unsorted or a sorted T cell fraction (not recorded which). The receptors were gathered from a human donor who was either an allogeneic HSCT recipient or a stem cell or donor lymphocyte infusion donor (not recorded which). It is not recorded whose cells these are; they may come from a transplant donor.

The chain couples TRBV15 to TRBJ2-1; TRBD1 aligns across 7 bases. The CDR3 contains 16 residues. V shed 8 bases and J 0 bases; nucleotides not matched to a gene: 10. Germline CDR1 reads LNHNV; CDR2 reads YYDKDF (reference sequence). CDR3: CATGRRGRSSYNEQFF. As DNA, the CDR3 is TGTGCCACCGGACGCAGGGGGAGAAGCTCCTACAATGAGCAGTTCTTC.

The chain combines TRBV6-1 with TRBJ1-6, with no clear D. CDR1 MNHNS and CDR2 SASEGT come from the germline V gene. Trimming pared 5 bases from V and 10 bases from J, leaving 12 bases between. The CDR3 is 13 amino acids. Here the CDR3 reads CASSTTIRSPLHF. The CDR3 DNA sequence: TGTGCCAGCAGTACCACAATCAGGTCACCCCTCCACTTT.

This clonotype was detected many times. The chain employs TRBV29-1 and TRBJ2-1, with 8 bases fitting TRBD2. V trimming: 8 bases; J trimming: 10 bases; junction bases outside the gene matches: 13. The CDR3 is 13 amino acids. Germline V gene lookup returns CDR1 SQVTM and CDR2 ANQGSEA. The CDR3 here is CSFGLAGGHEQFF. Here the CDR3 DNA reads TGCAGCTTCGGACTAGCAGGAGGACACGAGCAGTTCTTC.

Many counts were recorded for this clonotype. The V call is TRBV9, the J call TRBJ1-1, with unresolved D. The CDR3 extends over 14 amino acids. From germline, CDR1 is SGDLS and CDR2 YYNGEE. The V end lost 0 bases, the J end lost 1 base, and 7 bases lay between the germline ends. CDR3: CASSVAPRNTEAFF. CDR3 sequence (DNA): TGTGCCAGCAGCGTAGCCCCACGGAACACTGAAGCTTTCTTT.

The V and J genes are TRBV20-1 and TRBJ2-5; D unclear. Germline lookup yields CDR1 DFQATT and CDR2 SNEGSKA (reference sequence). The CDR3 covers 14 residues. V lost 0 bases and J lost 2, with 10 bases in between. The chain's CDR3 is CSARDRVFQETQYF. The CDR3 DNA reads as TGCAGTGCTAGAGATCGCGTGTTTCAAGAGACCCAGTACTTC.

The chain joins TRBV7-9 to TRBJ2-1; D possibly corresponds to TRBD2 (6 bases). CDR3 length equals 15 residues. V lost 2 bases and J lost 8, with 16 bases in between. Germline V CDR1 and CDR2: SEHNR, FQNEAQ (reference sequence). The CDR3 DNA follows: TGTGCCAGCAGCTTATCTCGACTAGATGGCGATGAGCAGTTCTTC. It is translated as CASSLSRLDGDEQFF.

Comments on this clonotype: Relative to the germline gene, one junction end is altered; a read error may explain this. The J gene is TRBJ1-6, the V gene TRBV25-1, with TRBD1 as a possible D gene (6 bases). Germline V gene data show CDR1 as MGHDK and CDR2 as SYGVNS. The CDR3 sequence is 14 residues long. DNA for the CDR3: TGTGTCAGCGGGTTAGGGGGAAGGGGTTCACCCCTCCACTTT. It is translated as CVSGLGGRGSPLHF.

This clonotype turned up a few times. The V call is TRBV7-3, the J call TRBJ2-7, with D perhaps TRBD1 (5 bases). V was shortened by 5 bases and J by 0 bases, with 14 bases between the two germline ends. This CDR3 spans 15 amino acids. From germline, CDR1 is SGHTA and CDR2 FQGTGA. CDR3 sequence reads: CASSLKTDPSYEQYF. In DNA form, the CDR3 reads TGTGCCAGCAGCCTTAAGACAGACCCCTCCTACGAGCAGTACTTC.

In this sample, this clonotype turned up a few times. The chain recombines TRBV5-1 with TRBJ2-7; 8 bases align to TRBD1. Germline lookup yields CDR1 SGHRS and CDR2 YFSETQ. V trimming: 2 bases; J trimming: 6 bases; junction bases outside the gene matches: 13. The CDR3 runs 16 residues. CDR3 bases: TGCGCCAGCAGCTTAGGACAGGGTGGCGTGGGTCTCGAGCAGTACTTC. It translates to CASSLGQGGVGLEQYF.

This chain joins TRBV4-1 and TRBJ2-3, with 8 bases lining up with TRBD2. CDR1 and CDR2 from the germline V gene are MGHRA and YSYEKL. The V gene end was trimmed by 4 bases and the J gene end by 6 bases; junction bases not matched to a gene: 12. The CDR3 is 16 amino acids. CDR3 nucleotide sequence: TGCGCCAGCAGCCCAGAGACTAGCGTTTTATGGGATACGCAGTATTTT. Translation gives CASSPETSVLWDTQYF.

This chain links TRBV9 with TRBJ1-5, with D perhaps TRBD1 (5 bases). The CDR3 contains 14 residues. The germline gives CDR1 SGDLS, CDR2 YYNGEE. Trimming pared 3 bases from V and 6 bases from J, leaving 13 bases between. CDR3 DNA sequence: TGTGCCAGCAGCGGGGGGGTGTCGGGTCAGCCCCAGCATTTT. Amino acids: CASSGGVSGQPQHF. Full variable domain (outside the CDR3, taken from reference TRBV9 and TRBJ1-5): DSGVTQTPKHLITATGQRVTLRCSPRSGDLSVYWYQQSLDQGLQFLIQYYNGEERAKGNILERFSAQQFPDLHSELNLSSLELGDSALYFCASSGGVSGQPQHFGDGTRLSIL.

The chain couples TRBV5-5 to TRBJ2-7, with 10 bases that match TRBD1. Per germline, CDR1 SGHKS and CDR2 YYEKEE (reference sequence). V lost 6 bases to trimming and J lost 3 bases; unmatched junction nucleotides: 6. This CDR3 has 14 residues. This CDR3 is CASTTGQGLYEQYF. For the CDR3, the DNA is TGTGCCAGCACAACGGGACAGGGGCTCTACGAGCAGTACTTC.

Only a few counts were recorded for this clonotype. This rearrangement joins TRBV18 to TRBJ2-1; D is perhaps TRBD2 (6 bases). CDR3 length: 12 amino acids. The V gene lost 3 bases and the J gene lost 10 bases, with 10 bases spanning the gap. Germline CDR1 reads KGHSH; CDR2 reads LQKENI. CDR3 sequence (DNA): TGTGCCAGCTCACCTCTAGCGTACGAGCAGTTCTTC. As protein: CASSPLAYEQFF.

The V call is TRBV7-6, the J call TRBJ1-1; tentative D call: TRBD1 (5 bases). The CDR3 runs to 13 residues. Germline loops: CDR1 SGHVS, CDR2 FNYEAQ. Trimming took 5 bases from V and 5 from J, leaving 12 bases between them. This CDR3 is CASSGGGMTEAFF. CDR3 DNA: TGTGCCAGCAGCGGGGGGGGTATGACTGAAGCTTTCTTT.

In this sample, this clonotype turned up a few times. The chain is built from TRBV20-1 and TRBJ1-2, with D possibly matching TRBD1 (6 bases). Germline V CDR1 and CDR2: DFQATT, SNEGSKA (reference sequence). Trimming pared 1 base from V and 5 bases from J, leaving 14 bases between. The CDR3 has 14 residues. CDR3 region: CSARVGAGTYGYTF. CDR3 DNA: TGCAGTGCTAGAGTTGGGGCGGGGACATATGGCTACACCTTC.

This clonotype was picked up one time. This chain connects TRBV11-2 to TRBJ1-1; D remains ambiguous. The CDR3 is 18 amino acids. The V and J ends lost 0 bases and 1 base respectively, with 18 bases between them. Germline V CDR1 and CDR2: SGHAT, FQNNGV. CDR3 DNA: TGTGCCAGCAGCTTAGATTTCGGCGACGGCAGACAGAACACTGAAGCTTTCTTT. It encodes CASSLDFGDGRQNTEAFF. The full variable domain, in which reference TRBV11-2 and TRBJ1-1 provide the parts outside the CDR3, is EAGVAQSPRYKIIEKRQSVAFWCNPISGHATLYWYQQILGQGPKLLIQFQNNGVVDDSQLPKDRFSAERLKGVDSTLKIQPAKLEDSAVYLCASSLDFGDGRQNTEAFFGQGTRLTVV.

This clonotype showed up just a few times. The rearrangement links TRBV30 to TRBJ1-3; D not resolved. CDR1 GTSNPN and CDR2 SVGIG come from the germline V gene (reference sequence). Trimming took off 1 base at V and 0 bases at J, with 4 bases between the two ends. CDR3 size: 13 residues. CDR3 in amino acids: CAWSESSGNTIYF. The CDR3 DNA sequence: TGTGCCTGGAGTGAGAGCTCTGGAAACACCATATATTTT. Full variable domain (rest looked up from reference TRBV30 and TRBJ1-3): SQTIHQWPATLVQPVGSPLSLECTVEGTSNPNLYWYRQAAGRGLQLLFYSVGIGQISSEVPQNLSASRPQDRQFILSSKKLLLSDSGFYLCAWSESSGNTIYFGEGSWLTVV.

J is TRBJ2-1 and V is TRBV5-1, with 11 positions matching TRBD2. The CDR3 extends over 15 amino acids. After removal of 7 bases from V and 7 bases from J, the junction contained 10 bases not matched to a gene. Germline V lookup: CDR1 SGHRS, CDR2 YFSETQ. CDR3 residues: CASHERTSGLNEQFF. The CDR3 DNA is TGCGCCAGCCATGAAAGGACTAGCGGGTTGAATGAGCAGTTCTTC.

The rearrangement links TRBV20-1 to TRBJ1-2, with D possibly matching TRBD1 (5 bases). The CDR3 runs to 15 residues. CDR1 is DFQATT, CDR2 SNEGSKA, per germline (reference sequence). CDR3 bases: TGCAGCGCAGGGAGGGCCACGGGATATGGGTATGGCTACACCTTC. It encodes CSAGRATGYGYGYTF.

This clonotype was recorded a few times. V usage is TRBV12-3 or TRBV12-4 and J usage is TRBJ2-2, with 7 bases fitting TRBD1. Unmatched junction bases numbered 9, after V lost 7 bases and J lost 7 bases. The CDR3 is 14 amino acids. The CDR3 loop is CASTRQGRGGELFF. The CDR3 nucleotides are TGTGCCAGCACAAGACAGGGCCGAGGCGGGGAGCTGTTTTTT.

The V gene is TRBV30, the J gene TRBJ2-4; perhaps TRBD1 as D (6 bases). The V gene's germline CDR1 is GTSNPN and CDR2 SVGIG (reference sequence). Trimming shortened V by 2 bases and J by 3 bases, and 14 bases separated the two germline ends. This CDR3 region has 15 residues. This CDR3 reads CAWSHTGLGKNIQYF. The CDR3 DNA sequence: TGTGCCTGGAGTCATACAGGGTTAGGCAAAAACATTCAGTACTTC.

The rearrangement links TRBV6-1 to TRBJ1-4; 7 bases are shared with TRBD1. Germline CDR1 is MNHNS and CDR2 is SASEGT. This CDR3 comprises 15 residues. V lost 6 bases, J lost 8 bases, and 12 bases stayed unmatched. CDR3 amino acids: CASSVNRGGREKLFF. DNA of the CDR3: TGTGCCAGCAGCGTGAACAGGGGAGGGCGGGAAAAACTGTTTTTT.

The V and J genes are TRBV12-3 or TRBV12-4 and TRBJ1-2; no clear D gene. Trimming left V 4 bases short and J 4 bases short, with 13 bases between. The CDR3 loop spans 14 amino acids. The DNA of the CDR3 is TGTGCCAGCAGTTCTCACAACGCGATCTATGGCTACACCTTC. Protein product: CASSSHNAIYGYTF.

This clonotype was seen more than once but under ten times. J is TRBJ2-1 and V is TRBV21-1; the table assigns TRBD2, which was not confirmed against the DNA. TRBV21-1 is a pseudogene locus. This CDR3 spans 13 amino acids. Here the CDR3 DNA reads TGTGCCAGCAGCACCCAACGACCCGCTGAGCAGTTCTTC. This sequence encodes CASSTQRPAEQFF.

This clonotype has more than one count but fewer than ten. The V gene is TRBV15, the J gene TRBJ2-1; D perhaps matches TRBD1 (5 bases). The V gene lost 0 bases and the J gene lost 9 bases, with 6 bases spanning the gap. The CDR3 has 12 residues. Germline CDR1 reads LNHNV; CDR2 reads YYDKDF (reference sequence). CDR3 amino acids: CATSRDQGEQFF. CDR3 coding DNA: TGTGCCACCAGCAGAGATCAGGGTGAGCAGTTCTTC. The full variable domain, its missing parts supplied by reference TRBV15 and TRBJ2-1, is DAMVIQNPRYQVTQFGKPVTLSCSQTLNHNVMYWYQQKSSQAPKLLFHYYDKDFNNEADTPDNFQSRRPNTSFCFLDIRSPGLGDTAMYLCATSRDQGEQFFGPGTRLTVL.

This clonotype was recorded a few times. The rearrangement uses TRBV3-1 and TRBJ1-1, with 10 bases lining up with TRBD1. The CDR3 runs 16 residues. Germline CDR1 LGHDT, CDR2 YNNKEL (reference sequence). J was trimmed by 5 bases and V by 4 bases; bases with no gene match: 10. CDR3: CASSPRDRGVSTEAFF. Written as DNA, the CDR3 is TGTGCCAGCAGCCCCCGGGACAGGGGTGTTAGTACTGAAGCTTTCTTT.

This clonotype has a handful of counts. The chain couples TRBV25-1 to TRBJ2-1; TRBD1 matches at 7 bases. This CDR3 comprises 15 residues. Losses at the gene ends were 5 bases for V and 2 bases for J; bases not matched to a gene: 6. CDR1 is MGHDK, CDR2 SYGVNS, per germline. The CDR3 nucleotides are TGTGCCAGCAGTTCCAATACAGGGGCCTACAATGAGCAGTTCTTC. Translating gives CASSSNTGAYNEQFF.